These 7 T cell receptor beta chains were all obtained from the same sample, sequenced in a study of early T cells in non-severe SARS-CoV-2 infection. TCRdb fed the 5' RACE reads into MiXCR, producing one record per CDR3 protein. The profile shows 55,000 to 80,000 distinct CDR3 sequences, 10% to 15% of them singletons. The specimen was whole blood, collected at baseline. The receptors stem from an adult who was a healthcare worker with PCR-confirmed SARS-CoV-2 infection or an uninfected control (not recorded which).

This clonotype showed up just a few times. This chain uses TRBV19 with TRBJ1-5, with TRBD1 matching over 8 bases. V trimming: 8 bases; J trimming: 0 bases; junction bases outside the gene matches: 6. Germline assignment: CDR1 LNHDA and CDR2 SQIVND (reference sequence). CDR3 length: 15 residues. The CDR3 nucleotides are TGTGCCAGTCAACAGGACAGGGTTAGCAATCAGCCCCAGCATTTT. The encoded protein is CASQQDRVSNQPQHF.

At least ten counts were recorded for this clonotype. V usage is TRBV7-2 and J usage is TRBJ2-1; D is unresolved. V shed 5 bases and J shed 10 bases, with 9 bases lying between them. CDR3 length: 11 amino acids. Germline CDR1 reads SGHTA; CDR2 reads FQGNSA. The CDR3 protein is CASSPSEEQFF. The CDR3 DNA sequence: TGTGCCAGCAGCCCTTCAGAGGAGCAGTTCTTC.

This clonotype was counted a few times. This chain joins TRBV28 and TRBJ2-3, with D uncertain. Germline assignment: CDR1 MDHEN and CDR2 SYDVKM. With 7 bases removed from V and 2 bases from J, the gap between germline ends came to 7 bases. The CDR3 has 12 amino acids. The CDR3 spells CASKESTDTQYF. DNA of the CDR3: TGTGCCAGCAAGGAATCCACAGATACGCAGTATTTT.

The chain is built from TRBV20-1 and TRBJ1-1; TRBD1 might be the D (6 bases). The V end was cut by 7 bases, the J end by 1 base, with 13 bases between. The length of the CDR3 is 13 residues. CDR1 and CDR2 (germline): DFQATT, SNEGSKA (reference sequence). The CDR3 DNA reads TGCAGTGTCTCGACAGGCCAGAACACTGAAGCTTTCTTT. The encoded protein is CSVSTGQNTEAFF.

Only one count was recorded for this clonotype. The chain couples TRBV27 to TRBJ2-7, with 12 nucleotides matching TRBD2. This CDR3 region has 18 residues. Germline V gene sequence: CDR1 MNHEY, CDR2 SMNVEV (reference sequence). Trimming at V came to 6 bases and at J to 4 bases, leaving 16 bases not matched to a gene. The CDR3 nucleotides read TGTGCCAGCAGCCTGGGACAGGGACTAGCGGGTCGGAAATACGAGCAGTACTTC. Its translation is CASSLGQGLAGRKYEQYF.

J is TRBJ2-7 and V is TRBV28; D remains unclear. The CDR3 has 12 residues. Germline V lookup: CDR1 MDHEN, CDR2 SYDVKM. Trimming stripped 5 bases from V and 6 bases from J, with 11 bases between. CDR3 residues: CASSLTSVEQYF. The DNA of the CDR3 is TGTGCCAGCAGTCTTACATCGGTCGAGCAGTACTTC.

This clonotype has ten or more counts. The CDR3 reads CASSLGDTRNIQYF. In DNA form, the CDR3 reads TGTGCCAGCAGTTTAGGGGACACCAGAAACATTCAGTACTTC. V gene TRBV28 combines with J gene TRBJ2-4, with D possibly matching TRBD1 (6 bases). This CDR3 contains 14 residues. Trimming left V 2 bases short and J 6 bases short, with 11 bases between. Germline loops: CDR1 MDHEN, CDR2 SYDVKM.